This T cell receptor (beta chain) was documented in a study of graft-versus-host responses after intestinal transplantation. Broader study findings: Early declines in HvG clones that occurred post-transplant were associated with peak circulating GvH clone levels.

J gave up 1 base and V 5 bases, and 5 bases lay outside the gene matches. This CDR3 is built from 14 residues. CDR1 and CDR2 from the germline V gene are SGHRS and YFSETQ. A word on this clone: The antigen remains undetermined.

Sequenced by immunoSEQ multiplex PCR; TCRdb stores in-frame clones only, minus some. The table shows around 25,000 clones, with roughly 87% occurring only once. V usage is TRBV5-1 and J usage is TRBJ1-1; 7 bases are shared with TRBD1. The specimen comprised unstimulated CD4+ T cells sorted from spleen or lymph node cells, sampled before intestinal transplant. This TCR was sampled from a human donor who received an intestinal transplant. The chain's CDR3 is CASRAGTANTEAFF. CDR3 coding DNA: TGCGCCAGCAGGGCCGGGACAGCGAACACTGAAGCTTTCTTT.